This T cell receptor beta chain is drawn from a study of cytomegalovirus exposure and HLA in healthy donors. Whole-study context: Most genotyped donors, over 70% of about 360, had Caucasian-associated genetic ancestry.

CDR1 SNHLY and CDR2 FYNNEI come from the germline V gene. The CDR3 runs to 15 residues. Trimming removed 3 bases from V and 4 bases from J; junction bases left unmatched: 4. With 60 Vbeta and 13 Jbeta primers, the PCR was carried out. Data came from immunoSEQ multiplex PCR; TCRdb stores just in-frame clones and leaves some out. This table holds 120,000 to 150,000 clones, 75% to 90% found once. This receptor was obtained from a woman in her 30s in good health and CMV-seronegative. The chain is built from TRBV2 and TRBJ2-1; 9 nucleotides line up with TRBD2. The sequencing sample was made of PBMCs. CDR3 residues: CASSDLAGSYNEQFF. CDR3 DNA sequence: TGTGCCAGCAGTGACCTAGCGGGATCTTACAATGAGCAGTTCTTC.